The entry below gives a single TCR beta chain sequence along with its context. Its antigen is unknown. This sample was included in a study of T cell responses to AZD1222 COVID-19 vaccine. The assay was immunoSEQ multiplex PCR, and TCRdb's table has in-frame clones only and misses some. Of some 150,000 clones listed, roughly 90% are singletons. Broader study findings: The sample set comprised mostly white British donors with more females, and clonal diversity was possibly underestimated. Recipients of two AZD1222 doses showed rising Spike-specific TCR breadth and depth. Recipients of AZD1222 seropositive at baseline numbered only 5 to 7.

This TCR derives from an adult who received the AZD1222 COVID-19 vaccine. The material was peripheral blood, obtained 28 days after the second AZD1222 dose.

The CDR3 sequence: CASSLRRGRGTDTQYF. CDR3 nucleotides: TGTGCCAGCAGCTTAAGGCGCGGGAGAGGAACAGATACGCAGTATTTT. This chain joins TRBV7-2 and TRBJ2-3; 7 nucleotides align to TRBD2. Per the germline V gene, CDR1 is SGHTA and CDR2 is FQGNSA. Losses at the gene ends were 2 bases for V and 3 bases for J; bases not matched to a gene: 8. The CDR3 consists of 16 residues.